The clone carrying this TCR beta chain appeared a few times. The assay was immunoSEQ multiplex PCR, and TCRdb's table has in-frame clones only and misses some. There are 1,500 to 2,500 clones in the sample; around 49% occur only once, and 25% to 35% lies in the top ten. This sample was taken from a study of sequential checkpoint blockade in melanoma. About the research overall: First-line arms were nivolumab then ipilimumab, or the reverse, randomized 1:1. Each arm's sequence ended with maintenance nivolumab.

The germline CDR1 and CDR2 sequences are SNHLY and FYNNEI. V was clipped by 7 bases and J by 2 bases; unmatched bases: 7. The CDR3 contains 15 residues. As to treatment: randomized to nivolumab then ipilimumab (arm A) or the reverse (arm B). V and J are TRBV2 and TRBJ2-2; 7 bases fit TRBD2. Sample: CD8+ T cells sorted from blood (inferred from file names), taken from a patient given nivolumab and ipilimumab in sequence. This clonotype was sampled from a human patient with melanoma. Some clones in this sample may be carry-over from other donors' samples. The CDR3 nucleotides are TGTGCCAGCAAAGGCGGGGGATTTAACACCGGGGAGCTGTTTTTT. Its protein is CASKGGGFNTGELFF.